The T cell receptor (beta chain) under discussion was sequenced for a study of blood T cell repertoires in COVID-19. The authors' processing: The authors estimated nucleated cell counts from reference gene primer amplification. Profiling relied on immunoSEQ multiplex PCR, and the TCRdb table lists in-frame clones only, not all of them. The V and J calls and clone size were taken over from that table, and D and trimming were inferred from the DNA. The repertoire holds tens of thousands of clones, around nine tenths seen once, with more than 4.5% in the top ten. The clonotype originates from a man aged 55 to 69 with acute or convalescent COVID-19. The sample consisted of peripheral blood.

The CDR3 region has the DNA TGTGCCAGTAGTATATCGAAAGGCCGGTTGGGGGCTGGAGATACGCAGTATTTT. Translating gives CASSISKGRLGAGDTQYF. J is TRBJ2-3 and V is TRBV19; TRBD1 is a possible D gene (6 bases). The CDR3 length is 18 residues. Looked up from germline, CDR1 is LNHDA and CDR2 is SQIVND (reference sequence). V was clipped by 2 bases and J by 5 bases, with 23 bases between them. Full variable domain (outside the CDR3, taken from reference TRBV19 and TRBJ2-3): DGGITQSPKYLFRKEGQNVTLSCEQNLNHDAMYWYRQDPGQGLRLIYYSQIVNDFQKGDIAEGYSVSREKKESFPLTVTSAQKNPTAFYLCASSISKGRLGAGDTQYFGPGTRLTVL.